Each of the 15 T cell receptor beta chains below was sequenced from the same sample in a study of shared clonotypes between healthy human individuals. Profiling relied on immunoSEQ multiplex PCR, and the TCRdb table lists in-frame clones only, not all of them. The data show around 2,100,000 clones, with less than 95% seen just once and roughly 1.2% held by the top ten. CD45RO-negative, CCR7-selected cells formed the naive CD8 fraction, which excluded terminally differentiated effector memory CD45RA+ cells. The sample was naive CD8+ T cells sorted from blood. These receptors came from a man aged 18-30 years in good health.

The V and J genes are TRBV7-9 and TRBJ1-3; no clear D. Trimming pared 8 bases from V and 4 bases from J, leaving 15 bases between. The germline V gene has CDR1 SEHNR and CDR2 FQNEAQ (reference sequence). This CDR3 is built from 14 residues. CDR3 sequence: CASGQTGPGNTIYF. DNA of the CDR3: TGTGCCAGCGGCCAGACGGGTCCGGGAAACACCATATATTTT.

This clone was counted a single time. DNA of the CDR3: TGTGCCAGCAGTTTCTTCATTACAGGGGGCGATGGAAACACCATATATTTT. Translating it yields CASSFFITGGDGNTIYF. V is TRBV27 and J is TRBJ1-3; the match to TRBD1 covers 9 bases. Trimming cost V 3 bases and J 3 bases; bases outside gene matches: 9. Germline V gene lookup returns CDR1 MNHEY and CDR2 SMNVEV (reference sequence). CDR3 length: 17 amino acids.

V is TRBV27 and J is TRBJ1-1, with TRBD1 as a possible D gene (6 bases). Germline V gene data show CDR1 as MNHEY and CDR2 as SMNVEV (reference sequence). V lost 4 bases and J 5 bases, leaving 8 bases between the germline ends. The CDR3 consists of 12 residues. CDR3 region: CASSSGVTEAFF. For the CDR3, the DNA is TGTGCCAGCAGTTCAGGGGTTACTGAAGCTTTCTTT.

The chain has TRBV10-2 and TRBJ2-7; unclear D gene. This CDR3 is built from 10 residues. Germline V lookup: CDR1 WSHSY, CDR2 SAAADI. V lost 7 bases and J lost 5, with 6 bases in between. The CDR3 coding sequence is TGCGCCAGCATTGGGAACGAGCAGTACTTC. Translation: CASIGNEQYF.

The chain has TRBV19 and TRBJ1-5, with TRBD1 matching over 9 bases. From germline, CDR1 is LNHDA and CDR2 SQIVND (reference sequence). Trimming cost V 4 bases and J 2 bases; bases outside gene matches: 6. The CDR3 sequence is 16 residues long. The CDR3: CASSNPRTGGNQPQHF. CDR3 nucleotide sequence: TGTGCCAGTAGTAACCCCCGGACAGGGGGCAATCAGCCCCAGCATTTT.

CDR3 in DNA: TGTGCCTGGAGTGGGCTGAATAATGAAAAACTGTTTTTT. This translates into CAWSGLNNEKLFF. The chain is built from TRBV30 and TRBJ1-4; D is undetermined. In germline, CDR1 is GTSNPN, CDR2 SVGIG (reference sequence). Deletions cut 1 base from V and 4 bases from J, with 7 bases between. This CDR3 has 13 amino acids.

The chain recombines TRBV19 with TRBJ2-2; D may match TRBD1 or TRBD2 (5 bases each). CDR3 length: 15 amino acids. V lost 7 bases, J lost 3 bases, and 15 bases lay in between. Germline values: CDR1 LNHDA, CDR2 SQIVND (reference sequence). CDR3 DNA sequence: TGTGCCAGTACAACCGGGGCGCTTGACACCGGGGAGCTGTTTTTT. It codes for CASTTGALDTGELFF.

V and J are TRBV11-3 and TRBJ2-2, with a possible D match to TRBD2 (6 bases). Trimming took off 1 base at V and 7 bases at J, with 16 bases between the two ends. Germline assignment: CDR1 SGHNT and CDR2 YENEEA. The CDR3 consists of 16 residues. DNA for the CDR3: TGTGCCAGCAGCTTAGTCCAGAGCATGGACTACGGGGAGCTGTTTTTT. This encodes CASSLVQSMDYGELFF.

The V gene is TRBV11-2, the J gene TRBJ2-7; TRBD2 matches 7 bases. V gave up 4 bases and J gave up 0 bases; unmatched junction bases: 3. Germline V gene lookup returns CDR1 SGHAT and CDR2 FQNNGV. The CDR3 has 14 residues. The CDR3 region has the DNA TGTGCCAGCAGCTCTTTAGCGGGCTCCTACGAGCAGTACTTC. As protein: CASSSLAGSYEQYF.

J is TRBJ1-2 and V is TRBV5-6, with TRBD1 matching 7 bases. This CDR3 comprises 15 residues. J was trimmed by 8 bases and V by 2 bases; bases with no gene match: 12. Germline CDR1 and CDR2: SGHDT and YYEEEE. CDR3 amino acids: CASSLNPGQINGYTF. CDR3 sequence (DNA): TGTGCCAGCAGCTTAAACCCGGGACAGATTAACGGCTACACCTTC.

This chain connects TRBV5-1 to TRBJ2-3; 9 nucleotides match TRBD1. Germline V CDR1 and CDR2: SGHRS, YFSETQ. V gave up 3 bases and J gave up 3 bases; unmatched junction bases: 11. This CDR3 is 17 amino acids long. The CDR3 region has the DNA TGCGCCAGCAGCTCCACTCCAACAGGGGGCGGGACAGATACGCAGTATTTT. Protein product: CASSSTPTGGGTDTQYF.

Worth noting for this clone: Different DNA sequences within this sample yield the same CDR3. This rearrangement joins TRBV6-6 to TRBJ2-7; the D gene is possibly TRBD1 (6 bases). The CDR3 runs 15 residues. Trimming left V 0 bases short and J 2 bases short, with 11 bases between. In germline, CDR1 is MNHNY, CDR2 SVGAGI (reference sequence). CDR3 nucleotide sequence: TGTGCCAGCAGTTACTCGAATCCAGGGGCCTACGAGCAGTACTTC. Translating it yields CASSYSNPGAYEQYF.

This chain uses TRBV27 with TRBJ1-3; D perhaps matches TRBD1 (6 bases). Trimming removed 2 bases at V and 0 bases at J, with 14 bases between. In germline, CDR1 is MNHEY, CDR2 SMNVEV (reference sequence). The CDR3 covers 17 residues. The CDR3 reads CASSLVGGLSSGNTIYF. CDR3 coding DNA: TGTGCCAGCAGTTTAGTTGGGGGCCTCAGCTCTGGAAACACCATATATTTT.

The chain combines TRBV13 with TRBJ2-1; 8 nucleotides line up with TRBD2. Germline CDR1 reads PRHDT; CDR2 reads FYEKMQ (reference sequence). The CDR3 is made up of 15 amino acids. V lost 2 bases, J lost 9 bases, and 9 bases stayed unmatched. The CDR3 sequence: CASSLLGASGGEQFF. The CDR3 nucleotides are TGTGCCAGCAGCTTATTAGGGGCGAGCGGGGGTGAGCAGTTCTTC.

This clone occurred once. The J gene is TRBJ2-1, the V gene TRBV25-1, with 7 bases fitting TRBD1. CDR1 and CDR2 (germline): MGHDK, SYGVNS. The CDR3 has 13 residues. V trimming: 4 bases; J trimming: 10 bases; junction bases outside the gene matches: 7. CDR3 in DNA: TGTGCCAGCAGTGCCACAGGGGAGTGGGAGCAGTTCTTC. This codes for CASSATGEWEQFF.